A selection of T cell receptor beta chains follows, all from one sample in a study of blood T cell repertoires in COVID-19. The protocol was immunoSEQ multiplex PCR, while the TCRdb copy is restricted to in-frame clones and leaves out a portion. The sample records roughly 80,000 clones, around 80% being singletons. The sample taken for sequencing was peripheral blood. The receptors stem from a man of 80 years or more with acute or convalescent COVID-19. The CDR3 runs from the conserved cysteine through the conserved F or W. Fields, in order: J gene, clone size, V gene, D gene, CDR3 protein, CDR3 DNA. D genes are given only for firm matches. Clone size, where shown, is once, few, many, or a class for clones that have expanded.

TRBJ1-2 . TRBV7-9 . CASSLGGSQNNYGYTF TGTGCCAGCAGCTTAGGCGGGAGCCAAAATAACTATGGCTACACCTTC
TRBJ1-4 few TRBV4-2 TRBD1 CASSHPGQDREKLFF TGTGCCAGCAGCCACCCGGGACAGGATCGGGAAAAACTGTTTTTT
TRBJ1-3 once TRBV5-1 . CASSLEFRAVSGNTIYF TGCGCCAGCAGCTTGGAGTTCAGGGCCGTCTCTGGAAACACCATATATTTT
TRBJ2-1 . TRBV9 TRBD2 CASNFNPGLAANSYNEQFF TGTGCCAGCAACTTTAATCCGGGACTAGCGGCCAATTCCTACAATGAGCAGTTCTTC
TRBJ2-1 . TRBV5-1 . CASSLDPDGHDEQFF TGCGCCAGCAGCTTGGATCCGGACGGACACGATGAGCAGTTCTTC
TRBJ2-7 . TRBV7-8 TRBD2 CASSSTRLAGGRSFSYEQYF TGTGCCAGCAGCTCCACTCGACTAGCGGGGGGACGATCCTTCTCCTACGAGCAGTACTTC
TRBJ2-1 . TRBV24-1 TRBD2 CATSDSGTSGDNEQFF TGTGCCACCAGTGACTCCGGGACTAGCGGTGACAATGAGCAGTTCTTC
TRBJ2-1 . TRBV7-3 TRBD2 CASSKRGDNEQFF TGTGCCAGCAGCAAGCGGGGGGACAATGAGCAGTTCTTC
TRBJ1-4 . TRBV6-1 TRBD1 CASSEQGTGHEKLFF TGTGCCAGCAGTGAACAAGGGACAGGGCATGAAAAACTGTTTTTT
TRBJ1-5 . TRBV24-1 . CATSDSVVTPDQPQHF TGTGCCACCAGTGATTCGGTGGTAACGCCCGATCAGCCCCAGCATTTT
TRBJ2-3 . TRBV19 . CASSTGLLDTQYF TGTGCCAGTAGTACGGGACTTCTAGATACGCAGTATTTT
TRBJ1-2 . TRBV6-5 TRBD1 CASSTRQGRYGYTF TGTGCCAGCAGTACGCGACAGGGACGATATGGCTACACCTTC
TRBJ2-7 . TRBV7-8 TRBD1 CASRAGTGGSYEQYF TGTGCCAGCAGGGCCGGGACAGGGGGCTCCTACGAGCAGTACTTC
TRBJ2-7 . TRBV11-3 . CASSFSSSYEQYF TGTGCCAGCAGCTTCTCGTCCAGCTACGAGCAGTACTTC
TRBJ1-5 . TRBV19 . CASSVSPSQPQHF TGTGCCAGTAGTGTCTCCCCCAGTCAGCCCCAGCATTTT
TRBJ1-6 . TRBV2 . CASSERRGEGTPLHF TGTGCCAGCAGTGAACGTAGAGGGGAGGGTACACCCCTCCACTTT
TRBJ1-2 . TRBV7-8 TRBD1 CASSLPAGGHYGYTF TGTGCCAGCAGCTTACCTGCAGGGGGTCACTATGGCTACACCTTC
TRBJ1-1 . TRBV7-6 . CASSPREGGNTEAFF TGTGCCAGCAGCCCCCGGGAGGGAGGGAACACTGAAGCTTTCTTT
TRBJ1-1 . TRBV5-1 TRBD1 CASSLVSGRGARNTEAFF TGCGCCAGCAGCTTGGTATCGGGCAGGGGGGCGAGGAACACTGAAGCTTTCTTT
TRBJ2-4 . TRBV3-1/TRBV3-2 . CASSQDPGVNIQYF TGTGCCAGCAGCCAAGATCCGGGAGTGAACATTCAGTACTTC
TRBJ1-1 . TRBV2 TRBD1 CASSEEGGRTGKAFF TGTGCCAGCAGTGAAGAAGGTGGCCGGACAGGGAAAGCTTTCTTT
TRBJ2-6 . TRBV27 . CASSFRGAFSGVSRANVLTF TGTGCCAGCAGTTTCCGGGGGGCATTCTCTGGGGTCTCCAGGGCCAACGTCCTGACTTTC
TRBJ2-5 . TRBV2 TRBD2 CASRPGTRETQYF TGTGCCAGCAGGCCCGGGACTAGGGAGACCCAGTACTTC
TRBJ1-2 . TRBV7-8 TRBD1 CASSFGDRPSNYGYTF TGTGCCAGCAGCTTCGGGGACAGGCCTTCTAACTATGGCTACACCTTC
TRBJ1-2 . TRBV20-1 . CSASQGDRGYTF TGCAGTGCTAGTCAGGGCGATCGGGGCTACACCTTC
TRBJ1-1 . TRBV4-1 . CASSQAGTLRYTEAFF TGCGCCAGCAGCCAAGCGGGGACACTGCGGTACACTGAAGCTTTCTTT
TRBJ2-7 . TRBV4-1 . CASSVLDSTYEQYF TGCGCCAGCAGCGTCTTGGACAGCACCTACGAGCAGTACTTC
TRBJ2-7 . TRBV2 . CASRLVYEQYF TGTGCCAGCAGACTAGTCTACGAGCAGTACTTC
TRBJ2-1 . TRBV7-3 . CASSLRSQPPYNEQFF TGTGCCAGCAGCTTAAGGAGCCAGCCCCCCTACAATGAGCAGTTCTTC
TRBJ2-2 . TRBV27 . CASSARTNTGELFF TGTGCCAGCAGTGCCAGGACAAACACCGGGGAGCTGTTTTTT
TRBJ2-2 . TRBV21-1 . CASSVRQGANTGELFF TGTGCCAGCAGCGTACGACAGGGGGCGAACACCGGGGAGCTGTTTTTT
TRBJ2-5 . TRBV7-6 TRBD1 CASSSGTGGVQTQYF TGTGCCAGCAGCAGCGGAACAGGGGGTGTTCAGACCCAGTACTTC
TRBJ1-1 few TRBV29-1 . CSAAGPGGTEAFF TGCAGCGCAGCAGGGCCGGGGGGCACTGAAGCTTTCTTT
TRBJ1-5 few TRBV5-4 TRBD1 CASSLGGTGLQPQHF TGTGCCAGCAGCTTGGGGGGGACAGGGCTTCAGCCCCAGCATTTT
TRBJ2-3 . TRBV2 TRBD1 CATRTGALIDTQYF TGTGCTACCAGGACAGGGGCGCTCATAGATACGCAGTATTTT
TRBJ2-7 . TRBV7-8 TRBD2 CASSLAAGGPHEQYF TGTGCCAGCAGCTTAGCGGCGGGGGGGCCCCACGAGCAGTACTTC
TRBJ2-1 once TRBV11-2 . CASSLEQGRFF TGTGCCAGCAGCTTAGAACAGGGTCGGTTCTTC
TRBJ2-1 . TRBV25-1 TRBD2 CASSDPTSGSYNEQFF TGTGCCAGCAGTGACCCTACTAGCGGCTCCTACAATGAGCAGTTCTTC
TRBJ1-5 . TRBV19 TRBD1 CASSVQGTNQPQHF TGTGCCAGTAGTGTACAGGGGACCAATCAGCCCCAGCATTTT
TRBJ2-3 . TRBV19 . CASTNTDTQYF TGTGCCAGTACCAACACAGATACGCAGTATTTT
TRBJ1-5 once TRBV10-3 TRBD1 CAVWSGTDSNQPQHF TGTGCCGTCTGGTCAGGGACAGATAGCAATCAGCCCCAGCATTTT
TRBJ1-3 . TRBV19 . CASHSLTSSGNTIYF TGTGCCAGTCACTCCCTTACGAGCTCTGGAAACACCATATATTTT
TRBJ1-1 . TRBV12-3/TRBV12-4 . CASSFGQGRPFF TGTGCCAGCAGTTTCGGGCAGGGTAGACCTTTCTTT
TRBJ2-1 . TRBV5-1 TRBD2 CASSFSTSGGAQYNEQFF TGCGCCAGCAGCTTTTCCACTAGCGGGGGGGCTCAATACAATGAGCAGTTCTTC
TRBJ1-3 . TRBV19 . CASSIGGGRYSGNTIYF TGTGCCAGTAGTATAGGGGGCGGCCGTTACTCTGGAAACACCATATATTTT
TRBJ1-2 . TRBV25-1 . CASSDKSNYGYTF TGTGCCAGCAGTGACAAGAGTAACTATGGCTACACCTTC
TRBJ2-2 . TRBV4-1 TRBD2 CASSQDRAGGPPGELFF TGCGCCAGCAGCCAAGATCGGGCGGGGGGGCCGCCCGGGGAGCTGTTTTTT